This T cell receptor beta chain was captured in a study of CD8 T cells in ankylosing spondylitis. TCRdb independently ran MiXCR on the 5' RACE reads; one entry per CDR3 protein. The sample has around 390,000 distinct CDR3 sequences; more than 20% are singletons. With regard to this clonotype: Its antigen is as yet unknown.

The length of the CDR3 is 17 residues. Between the trimmed V and J ends, which lost 1 base and 1 base, there was a span of 17 bases. Germline lookup yields CDR1 KGHSY and CDR2 FQNENV. Study-wide results and caveats: Characteristic of ankylosing spondylitis blood, it appeared, was a TCR beta motif comprising several highly homologous variants.

This TCR derives from a male donor with ankylosing spondylitis. The chain joins TRBV16 to TRBJ2-7; possibly TRBD1 for D (5 bases). The source material was blood, either unsorted or a sorted T cell fraction (not recorded which). CDR3 sequence: CASSQWGSGYESYEQYF. The CDR3 DNA reads as TGTGCCAGCAGCCAATGGGGCTCAGGGTATGAATCCTACGAGCAGTACTTC.